The 18 T cell receptor beta chains presented below share a single source sample, sequenced in a study of shared clonotypes between healthy human individuals. Assay: immunoSEQ multiplex PCR; the TCRdb copy retains only in-frame clones and omits some. The data contain roughly 2.4 million clones, approximately 96% of them singletons. Source material: naive CD4+ T cells sorted from blood. The subset was: CD45RA+ positively selected. The receptors stem from a man aged 18-30 years in good health.

The table lists this clone with a count of one. The chain combines TRBV5-1 with TRBJ2-5; 10 bases line up with TRBD2. Germline V gene sequence: CDR1 SGHRS, CDR2 YFSETQ. With V trimmed by 4 bases and J by 2 bases, 8 bases remained unmatched. CDR3 length: 16 amino acids. The CDR3 here is CASSPGVAGGQETQYF. CDR3 in DNA: TGCGCCAGCAGCCCTGGAGTAGCGGGGGGTCAAGAGACCCAGTACTTC.

This clone was seen a handful of times. The chain joins TRBV7-4 to TRBJ2-1, with unresolved D. The germline gives CDR1 SGHVT, CDR2 SQSDAQ. The CDR3 spans 11 residues. V lost 4 bases and J 3 bases, leaving 1 base between the germline ends. CDR3: CASSCYNEQFF. In nucleotides, the CDR3 is TGTGCCAGCAGCTGCTACAATGAGCAGTTCTTC.

The CDR3 DNA reads TGTGCCAGCAGTGATTACCCCGGCAGGCCGGGAGGCTACACCTTC. Its translation: CASSDYPGRPGGYTF. The chain uses TRBV6-1 and TRBJ1-2; D is unresolved. CDR1 is MNHNS, CDR2 SASEGT, per germline. This CDR3 has 15 residues. V lost 3 bases and J 8 bases, leaving 19 bases between the germline ends.

The CDR3 spells CAISPDWADTQYF. The DNA for the CDR3 is TGTGCCATCAGTCCCGACTGGGCAGATACGCAGTATTTT. J is TRBJ2-3 and V is TRBV10-3; D gene uncertain. Looked up from germline, CDR1 is ENHRY and CDR2 is SYGVKD. CDR3 size: 13 residues. With 5 bases removed from V and 4 bases from J, the gap between germline ends came to 10 bases.

The genes are TRBV9 and TRBJ1-6; D unclear. From germline, CDR1 is SGDLS and CDR2 YYNGEE. There are 14 residues in the CDR3. Trimming removed 7 bases from V and 2 bases from J, with 10 bases in between. The CDR3 DNA follows: TGTGCCAGCGGCTGGAATCCCTATAATTCACCCCTCCACTTT. The encoded protein is CASGWNPYNSPLHF.

The rearrangement joins TRBV6-1 to TRBJ1-5; tentative D call: TRBD1 (5 bases). Germline V gene data show CDR1 as MNHNS and CDR2 as SASEGT. This CDR3 has 15 residues. Between the trimmed V and J ends, which lost 7 bases and 0 bases, there was a span of 13 bases. This chain's CDR3 is CASTMRQSSNQPQHF. CDR3 nucleotides: TGTGCCAGCACCATGAGACAGTCTAGCAATCAGCCCCAGCATTTT.

About this clone: The same CDR3 also results from other DNA sequences found in this sample. The chain couples TRBV7-2 to TRBJ2-7; 7 nucleotides agree with TRBD2. The germline CDR1 and CDR2 sequences are SGHTA and FQGNSA. CDR3 length equals 14 residues. J gave up 2 bases and V 4 bases, and 5 bases lay outside the gene matches. CDR3 coding DNA: TGTGCCAGCAGCTCCGGGACTACCCCCTACGAGCAGTACTTC. This translates into CASSSGTTPYEQYF. Combining the CDR3 with reference TRBV7-2 and TRBJ2-7 gives the whole variable domain GAGVSQSPSNKVTEKGKDVELRCDPISGHTALYWYRQSLGQGLEFLIYFQGNSAPDKSGLPSDRFSAERTGGSVSTLTIQRTQQEDSAVYLCASSSGTTPYEQYFGPGTRLTVT.

This sequence joins TRBV12-5 and TRBJ1-1; the D gene is possibly TRBD1 (6 bases). Trimming pared 3 bases from V and 0 bases from J, leaving 8 bases between. The CDR3 sequence is 14 residues long. Germline assignment: CDR1 LGHNT and CDR2 FRNRAP. The CDR3 bases are TGTGCTAGTGGTTTAGGGACACTGAACACTGAAGCTTTCTTT. Its protein is CASGLGTLNTEAFF.

The chain couples TRBV5-1 to TRBJ2-2, with 8 nucleotides matching TRBD1. This CDR3 region has 16 residues. CDR1 and CDR2 (germline): SGHRS, YFSETQ. V trimming: 4 bases; J trimming: 5 bases; junction bases outside the gene matches: 10. CDR3 DNA: TGCGCCAGCAGCCCCCAGGGGGCCGCGGGGACCGGGGAGCTGTTTTTT. Its translation: CASSPQGAAGTGELFF.

The V call is TRBV10-3, the J call TRBJ2-3, with 8 bases aligning to TRBD1. The germline V gene has CDR1 ENHRY and CDR2 SYGVKD. The CDR3 is made up of 15 amino acids. The V gene end was trimmed by 6 bases and the J gene end by 6 bases; junction bases not matched to a gene: 11. CDR3 region: CAISRQGLTGDTQYF. Here the CDR3 DNA reads TGTGCCATCAGCCGACAGGGGCTAACAGGGGATACGCAGTATTTT.

CDR3 coding DNA: TGTGCCATCAGTGACTTGGGGACTAGCGGGGCAAATGAGCAGTTCTTC. The encoded protein is CAISDLGTSGANEQFF. V and J are TRBV10-3 and TRBJ2-1; 13 bases are shared with TRBD2. The CDR3 runs to 16 residues. The trim removed 3 bases at V and 7 bases at J, leaving 6 bases unmatched. The V gene's germline CDR1 is ENHRY and CDR2 SYGVKD.

The chain has TRBV18 and TRBJ2-3; TRBD2 agrees at 8 bases. Germline V gene data show CDR1 as KGHSH and CDR2 as LQKENI. V shed 3 bases and J 5 bases; nucleotides not matched to a gene: 7. The CDR3 runs to 15 residues. CDR3 DNA: TGTGCCAGCTCACCGACCGGGGGGGCGGAAGATACGCAGTATTTT. As protein: CASSPTGGAEDTQYF.

The chain's CDR3 is CAISESNVGGPGNEQFF. DNA for the CDR3: TGTGCCATCAGTGAGTCGAATGTGGGAGGGCCAGGGAATGAGCAGTTCTTC. The chain links TRBV10-3 to TRBJ2-1, with 7 bases identical to TRBD2. With V trimmed by 0 bases and J by 7 bases, 12 bases remained unmatched. The CDR3 is 17 amino acids. The germline V gene has CDR1 ENHRY and CDR2 SYGVKD.

V and J are TRBV11-2 and TRBJ2-7; 10 bases fit TRBD1. The junction had 6 bases not matched to a gene; V was cut back by 0 bases and J by 4 bases. This CDR3 has 16 residues. Germline CDR1 reads SGHAT; CDR2 reads FQNNGV. CDR3: CASSLEGTGAYYEQYF. The CDR3 nucleotides are TGTGCCAGCAGCTTAGAAGGGACAGGGGCATATTACGAGCAGTACTTC.

CDR3 coding DNA: TGCGCCAGCAGCCGCAGTCAGGTTACAGGGGACGGGGCCAACGTCCTGACTTTC. Residues: CASSRSQVTGDGANVLTF. V and J are TRBV4-1 and TRBJ2-6; 7 bases fit TRBD1. Trimming took 4 bases from V and 4 from J; bases not matched to a gene: 13. The CDR3 covers 18 residues. Per the germline V gene, CDR1 is MGHRA and CDR2 is YSYEKL.

This chain links TRBV7-8 with TRBJ1-6, with D tentatively TRBD1 (6 bases). From germline, CDR1 is SGHVS and CDR2 FQNEAQ. There are 17 residues in the CDR3. Trimming pared 5 bases from V and 3 bases from J, leaving 17 bases between. The DNA for the CDR3 is TGTGCCAGCAGCGTCAACAGGGCGAACCTCTATAATTCACCCCTCCACTTT. The encoded protein is CASSVNRANLYNSPLHF.

The chain is built from TRBV5-1 and TRBJ2-5, with 7 positions matching TRBD1. The CDR3 totals 15 residues. Germline V gene sequence: CDR1 SGHRS, CDR2 YFSETQ. Trimming took 4 bases from V and 5 from J; bases not matched to a gene: 11. The DNA of the CDR3 is TGCGCCAGCAGCAAACAGACAGGGAATCGGGAGACCCAGTACTTC. This translates into CASSKQTGNRETQYF.

The V and J genes are TRBV5-1 and TRBJ2-5; weak D call: TRBD2 (6 bases). Between the trimmed V and J ends, which lost 1 base and 1 base, there was a span of 11 bases. The CDR3 sequence is 15 residues long. CDR1 is SGHRS, CDR2 YFSETQ, per germline. CDR3 nucleotide sequence: TGCGCCAGCAGCTTGACGGGGGACCTCCAAGAGACCCAGTACTTC. Protein sequence: CASSLTGDLQETQYF.